These 7 T cell receptor beta chains came from one sample sequenced in a study of OX40 agonist ivuxolimab in advanced cancers. Clones were read by immunoSEQ multiplex PCR, and TCRdb kept only the in-frame ones, dropping some. The table lists about 50,000 clones, roughly four fifths of them singletons. Sequencing was performed on CD4+ or CD8+ T cells sorted from blood, taken in a trial of the OX40 agonist ivuxolimab. The receptor set was obtained from an adult with an advanced solid tumor such as melanoma, head and neck, liver or kidney cancer.

V is TRBV7-2 and J is TRBJ1-2; D not certain. V lost 1 base and J 4 bases, leaving 4 bases between the germline ends. Germline loops: CDR1 SGHTA, CDR2 FQGNSA. The CDR3 is 12 amino acids. CDR3 in DNA: TGTGCCAGCAGCTTAGTCACCTATGGCTACACCTTC. Residues: CASSLVTYGYTF.

CDR3 region: CASSLRRGVGNTEAFF. CDR3 sequence (DNA): TGTGCCAGCAGCCTCCGCAGGGGAGTTGGGAACACTGAAGCTTTCTTT. The chain joins TRBV11-2 to TRBJ1-1; tentatively, D is TRBD1 (6 bases). Per the germline V gene, CDR1 is SGHAT and CDR2 is FQNNGV. This CDR3 comprises 16 residues. Deletions cut 5 bases from V and 1 base from J, with 17 bases between.

The chain uses TRBV27 and TRBJ1-2; maybe TRBD1 (6 bases). Trimming removed 3 bases from V and 8 bases from J, with 19 bases in between. The CDR3 length is 15 residues. In germline, CDR1 is MNHEY, CDR2 SMNVEV (reference sequence). This CDR3 is CASSFEDGGAKGYTF. The CDR3 nucleotides are TGTGCCAGCAGTTTTGAGGATGGGGGGGCAAAGGGCTACACCTTC.

This sequence joins TRBV27 and TRBJ2-1; 9 bases are shared with TRBD2. CDR3 length: 15 amino acids. Germline CDR1 reads MNHEY; CDR2 reads SMNVEV (reference sequence). Germline trimming cut 3 bases from V and 6 bases from J; bases unmatched to any gene: 6. Here the CDR3 reads CASSFWLAGSNEQFF. CDR3 bases: TGTGCCAGCAGTTTCTGGCTAGCGGGGAGCAATGAGCAGTTCTTC.

The rearrangement joins TRBV19 to TRBJ1-4; no firm D call. The CDR3 has 17 amino acids. Germline V gene sequence: CDR1 LNHDA, CDR2 SQIVND (reference sequence). Trimming pared 1 base from V and 8 bases from J, leaving 20 bases between. The CDR3 is CASSIVGLSPLREKLFF. CDR3 coding DNA: TGTGCCAGTAGTATAGTCGGTTTGAGTCCGTTACGAGAAAAACTGTTTTTT.

In this sample, this clone turned up once. The V call is TRBV9, the J call TRBJ1-2; D might be TRBD1 (5 bases). Per the germline V gene, CDR1 is SGDLS and CDR2 is YYNGEE. The CDR3 is made up of 16 amino acids. The V end was cut by 0 bases, the J end by 3 bases, with 15 bases between. This chain's CDR3 is CASSVGAGSSDYGYTF. CDR3 DNA sequence: TGTGCCAGCAGCGTAGGGGCAGGGAGCAGCGACTATGGCTACACCTTC.

V usage is TRBV11-2 and J usage is TRBJ1-4; perhaps TRBD1 as D (6 bases). The CDR3 has 15 residues. Germline V CDR1 and CDR2: SGHAT, FQNNGV. V shed 5 bases and J shed 4 bases, with 14 bases lying between them. The CDR3 region is CASSRIQGLNEKLFF. The CDR3 nucleotides are TGTGCCAGCAGCCGCATACAGGGCCTTAATGAAAAACTGTTTTTT.